This T cell receptor beta chain was obtained from a study of cytomegalovirus exposure and HLA in healthy donors. Study context: Prior work identified some 120 million unique TCR beta sequences in around 170 million T cells. Study observations and caveats: The study recorded 150 to 200 TCR beta chains that were cytomegalovirus-associated.

Donors were ostensibly healthy at sampling, although undocumented immune exposures were probable. About this clone itself: The antigen remains unidentified.

The PCR was carried out with 60 Vbeta primers and 13 Jbeta primers. Assay: immunoSEQ multiplex PCR; the TCRdb copy retains only in-frame clones and omits some. The data hold roughly 130,000 clones, with roughly four fifths observed a single time. The V segment lost 3 bases and the J segment 6 bases; nucleotides outside the gene matches: 4. CDR1 is GTSNPN and CDR2 is SVGIG in the germline V gene (reference sequence). The CDR3 length is 13 residues. The rearrangement links TRBV30 to TRBJ2-1, with 8 positions matching TRBD1. The sample consisted of PBMCs. The sequence derives from a woman between 50 and 59 years old in good health and CMV-seronegative. CDR3 coding DNA: TGTGCCTGGAGGTTCGGGACAGGCAATGAGCAGTTCTTC. Its protein is CAWRFGTGNEQFF.